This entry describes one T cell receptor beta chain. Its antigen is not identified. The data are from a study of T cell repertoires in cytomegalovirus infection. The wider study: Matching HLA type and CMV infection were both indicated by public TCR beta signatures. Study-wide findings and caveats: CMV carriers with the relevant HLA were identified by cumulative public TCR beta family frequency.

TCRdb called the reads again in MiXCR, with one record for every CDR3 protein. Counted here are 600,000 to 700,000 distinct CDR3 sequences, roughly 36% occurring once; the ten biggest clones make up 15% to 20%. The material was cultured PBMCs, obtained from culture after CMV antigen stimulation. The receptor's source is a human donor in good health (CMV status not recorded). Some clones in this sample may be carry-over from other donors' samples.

The CDR3 DNA follows: TGCAGTGCAGAGGACAGGGGAGGTTACACTGAAGCTTTCTTT. Protein sequence: CSAEDRGGYTEAFF. The V gene is TRBV20-1, the J gene TRBJ1-1; TRBD1 aligns across 9 bases. This CDR3 has 14 residues. V dropped 6 bases and J dropped 3; count of bases not matched to a gene: 8. Germline CDR1 is DFQATT and CDR2 is SNEGSKA (reference sequence).